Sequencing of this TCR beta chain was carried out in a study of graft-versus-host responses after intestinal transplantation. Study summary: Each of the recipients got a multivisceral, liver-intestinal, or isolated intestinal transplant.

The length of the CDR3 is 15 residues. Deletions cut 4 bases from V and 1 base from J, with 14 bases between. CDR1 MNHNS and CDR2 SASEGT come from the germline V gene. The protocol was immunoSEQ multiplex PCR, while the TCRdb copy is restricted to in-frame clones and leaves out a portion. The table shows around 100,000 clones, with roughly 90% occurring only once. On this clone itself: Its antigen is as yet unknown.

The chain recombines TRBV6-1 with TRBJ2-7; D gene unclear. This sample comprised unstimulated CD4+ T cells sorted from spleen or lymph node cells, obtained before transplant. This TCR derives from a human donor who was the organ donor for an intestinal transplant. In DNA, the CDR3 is TGTGCCAGCAGTGTAATCTTAGGTTTTTCCTACGAGCAGTACTTC. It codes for CASSVILGFSYEQYF.